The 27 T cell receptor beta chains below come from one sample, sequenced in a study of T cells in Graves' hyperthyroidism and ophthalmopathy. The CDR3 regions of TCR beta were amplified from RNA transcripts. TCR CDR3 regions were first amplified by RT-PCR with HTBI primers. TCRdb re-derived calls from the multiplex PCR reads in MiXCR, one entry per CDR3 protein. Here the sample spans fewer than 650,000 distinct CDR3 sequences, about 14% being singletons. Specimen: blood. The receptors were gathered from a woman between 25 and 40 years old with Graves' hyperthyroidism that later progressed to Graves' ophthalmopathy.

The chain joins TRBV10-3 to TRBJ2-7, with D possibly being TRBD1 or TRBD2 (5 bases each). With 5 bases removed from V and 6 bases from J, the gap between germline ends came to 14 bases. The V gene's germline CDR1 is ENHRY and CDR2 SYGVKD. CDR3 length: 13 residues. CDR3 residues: CAISTESGTEQYF. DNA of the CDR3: TGTGCCATCAGTACGGAAAGTGGGACCGAGCAGTACTTC.

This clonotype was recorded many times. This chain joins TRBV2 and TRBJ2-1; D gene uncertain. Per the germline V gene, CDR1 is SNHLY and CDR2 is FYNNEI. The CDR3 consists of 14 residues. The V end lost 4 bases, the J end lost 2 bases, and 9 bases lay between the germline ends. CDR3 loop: CASSVDGTYNEQFF. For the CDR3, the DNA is TGTGCCAGCAGTGTGGACGGAACCTACAATGAGCAGTTCTTC.

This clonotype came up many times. The CDR3 sequence: CASSFPSPPSPVGYNEQFF. CDR3 nucleotide sequence: TGTGCCAGCAGTTTCCCAAGTCCACCTAGCCCGGTGGGCTACAATGAGCAGTTCTTC. The V call is TRBV27, the J call TRBJ2-1, with a weak D call TRBD2 (5 bases). Germline loops: CDR1 MNHEY, CDR2 SMNVEV (reference sequence). V lost 3 bases and J 3 bases, leaving 24 bases between the germline ends. The CDR3 runs 19 residues.

DNA for the CDR3: TGTGCCAGCAGCCTTCGGACTAGCGGGAGCTTCGCCGGGGAGCTGTTTTTT. The encoded protein is CASSLRTSGSFAGELFF. The V gene is TRBV3-1, the J gene TRBJ2-2, with 13 bases fitting TRBD2. The CDR3 sequence is 17 residues long. Germline V gene lookup returns CDR1 LGHDT and CDR2 YNNKEL (reference sequence). Unmatched junction bases numbered 8, after V lost 4 bases and J lost 6 bases.

CDR3 sequence: CASSLRDSRETQYF. Written as DNA, the CDR3 is TGTGCCAGCAGCTTACGGGACAGCCGGGAGACCCAGTACTTC. V gene TRBV11-3 combines with J gene TRBJ2-5, with TRBD1 matching 7 bases. The CDR3 sequence is 14 residues long. The junction had 5 bases not matched to a gene; V was cut back by 2 bases and J by 5 bases. Germline V lookup: CDR1 SGHNT, CDR2 YENEEA.

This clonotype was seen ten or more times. The CDR3, as DNA: TGCAGTGCTTGGACAGGGCAAAGCAATCAGCCCCAGCATTTT. Its protein product is CSAWTGQSNQPQHF. The rearrangement links TRBV20-1 to TRBJ1-5; 8 bases agree with TRBD1. Germline CDR1 is DFQATT and CDR2 is SNEGSKA (reference sequence). Germline trimming cut 5 bases from V and 1 base from J; bases unmatched to any gene: 4. CDR3 length equals 14 residues.

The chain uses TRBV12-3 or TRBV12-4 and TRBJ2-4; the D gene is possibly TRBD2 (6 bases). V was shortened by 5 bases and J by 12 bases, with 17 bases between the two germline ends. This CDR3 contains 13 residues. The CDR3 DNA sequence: TGTGCCAGCAGTCACTTGGACTATCAGGCTCAGTACTTC. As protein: CASSHLDYQAQYF.

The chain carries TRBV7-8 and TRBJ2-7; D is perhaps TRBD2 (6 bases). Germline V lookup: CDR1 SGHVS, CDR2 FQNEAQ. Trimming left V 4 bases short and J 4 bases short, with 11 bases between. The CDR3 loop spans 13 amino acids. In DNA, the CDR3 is TGTGCCAGCAGCTCGGGAGCCCGGTACGAGCAGTACTTC. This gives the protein CASSSGARYEQYF. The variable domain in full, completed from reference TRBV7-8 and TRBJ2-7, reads GAGVSQSPRYKVAKRGQDVALRCDPISGHVSLFWYQQALGQGPEFLTYFQNEAQLDKSGLPSDRFFAERPEGSVSTLKIQRTQQEDSAVYLCASSSGARYEQYFGPGTRLTVT.

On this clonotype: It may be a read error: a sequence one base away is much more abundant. CDR3 sequence (DNA): TGCGCCAGCAGCCCGACGGGACCACACAATGAGCGGTTCTTC. Translating it yields CASSPTGPHNERFF. The chain links TRBV5-1 to TRBJ2-1; D may be TRBD1 or TRBD2 (5 bases each). The CDR3 is 14 residues long. Germline V CDR1 and CDR2: SGHRS, YFSETQ.

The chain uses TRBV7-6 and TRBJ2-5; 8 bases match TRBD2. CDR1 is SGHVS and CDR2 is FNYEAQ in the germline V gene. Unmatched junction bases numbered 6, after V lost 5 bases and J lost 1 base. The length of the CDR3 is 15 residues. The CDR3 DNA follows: TGTGCCAGCAGCCCCCTAAGCGGGGGCCAAGAGACCCAGTACTTC. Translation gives CASSPLSGGQETQYF.

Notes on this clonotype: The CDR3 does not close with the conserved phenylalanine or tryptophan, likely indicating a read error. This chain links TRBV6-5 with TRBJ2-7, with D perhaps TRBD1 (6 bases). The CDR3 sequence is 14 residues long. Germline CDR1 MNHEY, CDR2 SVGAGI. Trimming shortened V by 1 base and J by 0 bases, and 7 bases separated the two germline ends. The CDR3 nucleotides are TGTGCCAGCAGTTACTTGGACAGCTCCTACGAGCAGTACCTC. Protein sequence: CASSYLDSSYEQYL.

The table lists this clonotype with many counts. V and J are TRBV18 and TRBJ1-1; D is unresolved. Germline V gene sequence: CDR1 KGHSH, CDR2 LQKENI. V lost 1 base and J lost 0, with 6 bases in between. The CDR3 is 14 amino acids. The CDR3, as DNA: TGTGCCAGCTCACCACGGGCCATGAACACTGAAGCTTTCTTT. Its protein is CASSPRAMNTEAFF.

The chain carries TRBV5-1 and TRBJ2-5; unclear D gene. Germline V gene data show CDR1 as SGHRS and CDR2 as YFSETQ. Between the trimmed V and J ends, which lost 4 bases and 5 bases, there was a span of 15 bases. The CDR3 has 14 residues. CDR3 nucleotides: TGCGCCAGCAGCCTTACGACCGTAGGGGAGACCCAGTACTTC. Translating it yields CASSLTTVGETQYF.

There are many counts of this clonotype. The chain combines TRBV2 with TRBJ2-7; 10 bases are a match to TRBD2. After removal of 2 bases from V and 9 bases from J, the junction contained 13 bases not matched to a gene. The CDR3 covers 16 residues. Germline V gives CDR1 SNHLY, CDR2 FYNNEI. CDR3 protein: CASSELSASGGQGQYF. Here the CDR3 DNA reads TGTGCCAGCAGTGAACTATCTGCTAGCGGGGGACAAGGGCAGTACTTC.

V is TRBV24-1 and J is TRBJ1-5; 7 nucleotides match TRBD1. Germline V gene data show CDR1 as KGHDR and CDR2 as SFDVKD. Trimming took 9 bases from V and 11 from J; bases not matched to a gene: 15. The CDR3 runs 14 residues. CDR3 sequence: CATEGTEWLGTQHF. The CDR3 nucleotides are TGTGCCACCGAAGGGACAGAGTGGCTCGGGACCCAGCATTTT.

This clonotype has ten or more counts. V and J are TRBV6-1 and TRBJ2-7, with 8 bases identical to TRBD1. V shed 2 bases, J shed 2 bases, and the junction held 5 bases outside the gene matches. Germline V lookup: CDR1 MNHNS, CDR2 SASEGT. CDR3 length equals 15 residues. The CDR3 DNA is TGTGCCAGCAGTGAACCGGGACAGGTGACCTACGAGCAGTACTTC. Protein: CASSEPGQVTYEQYF.

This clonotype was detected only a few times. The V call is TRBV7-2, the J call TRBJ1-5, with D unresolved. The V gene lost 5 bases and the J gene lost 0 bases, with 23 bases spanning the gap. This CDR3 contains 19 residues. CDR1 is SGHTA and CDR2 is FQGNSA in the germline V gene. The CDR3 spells CASSLRGGRGGFSNQPQHF. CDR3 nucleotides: TGTGCCAGCAGCCTCCGGGGAGGGAGAGGAGGGTTTAGCAATCAGCCCCAGCATTTT.

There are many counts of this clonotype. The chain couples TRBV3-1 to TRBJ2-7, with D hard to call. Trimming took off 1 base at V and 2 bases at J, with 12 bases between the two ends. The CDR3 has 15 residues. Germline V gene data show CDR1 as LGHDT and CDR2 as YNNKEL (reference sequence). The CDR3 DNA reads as TGTGCCAGCAGCCAAGGGCTCTTTACCGCCTACGAGCAGTACTTC. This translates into CASSQGLFTAYEQYF.

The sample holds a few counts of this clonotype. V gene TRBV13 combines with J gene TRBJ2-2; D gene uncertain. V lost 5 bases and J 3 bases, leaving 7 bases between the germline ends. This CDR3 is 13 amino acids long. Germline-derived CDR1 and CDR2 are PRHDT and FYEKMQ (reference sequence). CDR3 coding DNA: TGTGCCAGCAGCCGATGGGACACCGGGGAGCTGTTTTTT. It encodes CASSRWDTGELFF.

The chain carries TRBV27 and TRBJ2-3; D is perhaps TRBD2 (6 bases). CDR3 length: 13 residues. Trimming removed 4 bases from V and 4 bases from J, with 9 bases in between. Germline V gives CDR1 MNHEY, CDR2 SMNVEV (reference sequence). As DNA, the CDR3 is TGTGCCAGCAGTTATGGGGGGTCAGATACGCAGTATTTT. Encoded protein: CASSYGGSDTQYF.

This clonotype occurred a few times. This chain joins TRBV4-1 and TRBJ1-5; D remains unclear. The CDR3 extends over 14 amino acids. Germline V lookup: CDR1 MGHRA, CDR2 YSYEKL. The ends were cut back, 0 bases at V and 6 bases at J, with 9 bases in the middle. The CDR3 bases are TGCGCCAGCAGCCAAGACGGCCGGGTTCAGCCCCAGCATTTT. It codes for CASSQDGRVQPQHF.

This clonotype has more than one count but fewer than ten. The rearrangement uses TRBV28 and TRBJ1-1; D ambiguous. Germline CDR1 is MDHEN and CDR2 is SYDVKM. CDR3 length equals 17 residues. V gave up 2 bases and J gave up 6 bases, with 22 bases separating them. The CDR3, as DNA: TGTGCCAGCAGTTTAAGTGGAGTGTCGAAGAAGTTTTCTGAAGCTTTCTTT. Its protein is CASSLSGVSKKFSEAFF.

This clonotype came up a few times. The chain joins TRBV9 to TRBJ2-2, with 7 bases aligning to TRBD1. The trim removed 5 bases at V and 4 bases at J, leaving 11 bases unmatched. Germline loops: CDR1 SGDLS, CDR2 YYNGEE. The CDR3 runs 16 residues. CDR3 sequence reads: CASSAPGQLPTGELFF. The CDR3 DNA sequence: TGTGCCAGCAGTGCCCCGGGACAGCTTCCCACCGGGGAGCTGTTTTTT.

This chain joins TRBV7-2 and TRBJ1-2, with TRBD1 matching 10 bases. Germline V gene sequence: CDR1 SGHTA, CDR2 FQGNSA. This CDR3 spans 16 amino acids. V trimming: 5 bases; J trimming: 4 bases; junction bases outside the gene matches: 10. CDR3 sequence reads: CASSRGTGVSGYGYTF. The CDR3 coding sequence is TGTGCCAGCAGCCGCGGGACAGGGGTTTCAGGCTATGGCTACACCTTC.

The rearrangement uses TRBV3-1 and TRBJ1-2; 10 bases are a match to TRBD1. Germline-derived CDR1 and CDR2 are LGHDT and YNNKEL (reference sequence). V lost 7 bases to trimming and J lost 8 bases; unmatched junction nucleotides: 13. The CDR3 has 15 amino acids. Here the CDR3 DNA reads TGTGCCAGCACCGAGGGACAGGGGCTTATGAGGGGCTACACCTTC. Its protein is CASTEGQGLMRGYTF.

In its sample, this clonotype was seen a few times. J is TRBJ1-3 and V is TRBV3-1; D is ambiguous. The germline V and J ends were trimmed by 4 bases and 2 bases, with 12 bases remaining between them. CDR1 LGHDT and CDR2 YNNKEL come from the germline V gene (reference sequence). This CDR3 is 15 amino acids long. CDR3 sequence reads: CASSLEGGAGNTIYF. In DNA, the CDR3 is TGTGCCAGCAGCCTTGAAGGAGGCGCTGGAAACACCATATATTTT.

CDR3 nucleotides: TGTGCCAGCAGCTCCACCGCGGGGCTATCACCCCTCCACTTT. Protein: CASSSTAGLSPLHF. The chain joins TRBV7-9 to TRBJ1-6; D may be TRBD1 (5 bases). From germline, CDR1 is SEHNR and CDR2 FQNEAQ (reference sequence). The CDR3 loop spans 14 amino acids. The ends were cut back, 4 bases at V and 10 bases at J, with 14 bases in the middle.